These T cell receptor beta chains were read from a single sample in a study of blood T cells in healthy people across ages. Using its own MiXCR run on the 5' RACE reads, TCRdb lists one record per CDR3 protein. The profile covers about 900,000 distinct CDR3 sequences, with roughly 52% appearing a single time and roughly 13% taken by the ten largest. The sample comprised blood. The receptors were sampled from a man under 40 in good health. Both conserved end residues are part of each CDR3. Fields, in order: J gene, D gene, V gene, clone size, CDR3 DNA, CDR3 protein. A D gene is named only where the DNA matches it firmly. Expanded clones get a size class; other rows say once, few or many, or leave the size out.

TRBJ2-3 - TRBV4-1 - TGCGCCAGCAGCCCACGTCCAGTGGGGTCTTTTACAGATACGCAGTATTTT CASSPRPVGSFTDTQYF
TRBJ2-1 - TRBV12-3/TRBV12-4 few TGTGCCAGCAGTGGCCTAGCCCCATCTGGTAATGAGCAGTTCTTC CASSGLAPSGNEQFF
TRBJ2-7 - TRBV12-5 - TGTGCTAGTGGTTTGGGCCTTCGGACAGAGCCTCGAAGACGGTACTTC CASGLGLRTEPRRRYF
TRBJ2-5 TRBD1 TRBV27 - TGTGCCAGCATTCCGTCGGGACAGGGAAAAGAGACCCAGTACTTC CASIPSGQGKETQYF
TRBJ2-5 - TRBV5-1 - TGCGCCAGCAGCTTGGACAGTACCGAAGAGACCCAGTACTTC CASSLDSTEETQYF
TRBJ1-6 - TRBV7-3 few TGTGCCAGCAGCTTAACCCCAGGGCCGGGCAATTCACCCCTCCACTTT CASSLTPGPGNSPLHF
TRBJ2-5 TRBD1 TRBV7-9 few TGTGCCAGCAGCAGAAGCAGACAGGGTTTGGAGACCCAGTACTTC CASSRSRQGLETQYF
TRBJ2-1 - TRBV7-2 - TGTGCCAGCGGCTCCAGGCACAGGGTGGCCCACAATGAGCAGTTCTTC CASGSRHRVAHNEQFF
TRBJ1-1 - TRBV10-3 - TGTGCCATCAGTGAGTCGAAGGGCCCTGAAGCTTTCTTT CAISESKGPEAFF
TRBJ2-1 - TRBV30 few TGTGCCTGGACCAAGGGGATAGGTGAGCAGTTCTTC CAWTKGIGEQFF
TRBJ2-7 - TRBV6-1 - TGTGCCAGCAGTAGACACACCTACGAGCAGTACTTC CASSRHTYEQYF
TRBJ2-5 - TRBV3-1 few TGTGCCAGCAGCCAAGATAGGGGGGTGCAGTACTTC CASSQDRGVQYF
TRBJ2-3 TRBD1 TRBV7-2 few TGTGCCAGCAGCCAGCGGACAGGGATCACAGATACGCAGTATTTT CASSQRTGITDTQYF
TRBJ2-6 - TRBV11-2 - TGTGCCAGCAGCTGGGGACGGACCTCTGGGGCCAACGTCCTGACTTTC CASSWGRTSGANVLTF
TRBJ2-1 TRBD1 TRBV6-6 - TGTGCCAGCAGTTCCGGGACAGGGAACACCTACAATGAGCAGTTCTTC CASSSGTGNTYNEQFF
TRBJ1-3 - TRBV27 few TGTGCCAGCAGTTCCACCGGGGGCTTGATCTCTGGAAACACCATATATTTT CASSSTGGLISGNTIYF
TRBJ2-1 - TRBV20-1 - TGCAGTGCTAGAACGAATCGGGGGGCGTTCTACAATGAGCAGTTCTTC CSARTNRGAFYNEQFF
TRBJ2-5 TRBD2 TRBV5-1 - TGCGCCAGCAGCCAAGCGGGGGGGGTCGAGACCCAGTACTTC CASSQAGGVETQYF
TRBJ2-5 - TRBV27 - TGTGCCAGCAGTTTATCTGGGGAAGAGACCCAGTACTTC CASSLSGEETQYF
TRBJ2-3 TRBD1 TRBV24-1 - TGTGCCACCAAGCACCGGACAGGGGGCGATACGCAGTATTTT CATKHRTGGDTQYF
TRBJ2-1 - TRBV7-2 - TGTGCCAGCAGCTTAGCCAGGTTGTACGAGCAGTTCTTC CASSLARLYEQFF
TRBJ1-2 - TRBV4-3 - TGCGCCAGCAGCCTGCGTCCGGGGGAATGGGACTATGGCTACACCTTC CASSLRPGEWDYGYTF
TRBJ2-7 - TRBV20-1 - TGCAGTGCTAGAGATCTAGGGCGGAGCTCCTACAATGAGCAGTACTTC CSARDLGRSSYNEQYF
TRBJ2-5 - TRBV5-1 - TGCGCCAGCAGCGATGGGTCGACTCTGGGGGAGACCCAGTACTTC CASSDGSTLGETQYF
TRBJ2-1 TRBD1 TRBV12-3/TRBV12-4 few TGTGCCAGCAGTTTTTTTTTTAATCGGGGGACAGGGTTCGCGAATGAGCAGTTCTTC CASSFFFNRGTGFANEQFF
TRBJ2-3 TRBD1 TRBV5-4 - TGTGCCAGCAGCGACCGGGACAGATACACAGATACGCAGTATTTT CASSDRDRYTDTQYF
TRBJ1-6 TRBD1 TRBV27 few TGTGCCAGCAGTTTCATCGGACAGGGAAATTCACCCCTCCACTTT CASSFIGQGNSPLHF
TRBJ1-5 - TRBV20-1 few TGCAGTGCTAGAAACAGCGGGCAGCCCCAGCATTTT CSARNSGQPQHF
TRBJ1-4 TRBD1 TRBV20-1 - TGCAGTGCTAGAGATAACCGACAGGGCGCAAAACTGTTTTTT CSARDNRQGAKLFF
TRBJ2-5 TRBD1 TRBV5-8 - TGTGCCAGCAGCTTAGGGGACAGGGCTTCCGATGAGCAGTACTTC CASSLGDRASDEQYF
TRBJ2-2 - TRBV5-1 - TGCGCCAGCAGCCAGGGACTGAGGAACACCGGGGAGCTGTTTTTT CASSQGLRNTGELFF
TRBJ2-1 TRBD1 TRBV6-1 - TGTGCCAGCAGCGAACGGGGGACAGGGGATCCCTACAATGAGCAGTTCTTC CASSERGTGDPYNEQFF
TRBJ1-2 TRBD1 TRBV3-1 - TGTGCCAGCAGCCGCCCTGGGACAGGGGGGGGGAACTATGGCTACACCTTC CASSRPGTGGGNYGYTF
TRBJ1-2 TRBD1 TRBV27 - TGTGCCAGCAGCTCGGGACAGTTTAACTATGGCTACACCTTC CASSSGQFNYGYTF
TRBJ1-2 - TRBV7-9 few TGTGCCAGCAGCTTAGAGGGCCTCGCGGGCGGCTACACCTTC CASSLEGLAGGYTF
TRBJ1-1 - TRBV5-1 - TGCGCCAGCAGCTATCGGGACTCCCCGAGGACTGAAGCTTTCTTT CASSYRDSPRTEAFF
TRBJ2-7 TRBD1 TRBV5-1 - TGCGCCAGCAGCCAGACAGGTGTGCAGGGGGCTATCTACGAGCAGTACTTC CASSQTGVQGAIYEQYF
TRBJ1-4 - TRBV20-1 - TGCAGTGCTAGAGATCAGGGATCTAATGAAAAACTGTTTTTT CSARDQGSNEKLFF
TRBJ2-3 - TRBV7-6 - TGTGCCAGCAGCTCGCGGTTTGGTCCTAGCACAGATACGCAATATTTT CASSSRFGPSTDTQYF
TRBJ1-3 TRBD1 TRBV6-1 - TGTGCCAGCAGACGACTACAGGGGGGCCTCTCTGGAAACACCATATATTTT CASRRLQGGLSGNTIYF
TRBJ2-7 - TRBV11-2 - TGTGCCAGCAGCCCATTTGTCGAGGAGTTGCGCCGCGAAAGGGCCTACGAGCAGTACTTC CASSPFVEELRRERAYEQYF
TRBJ2-2 TRBD1 TRBV2 - TGTGCCAGCAGGGCGGGACAGGTCCCCGGGGAGCTGTTTTTT CASRAGQVPGELFF
TRBJ1-4 - TRBV18 - TGTGCCAGCCACACAGGATCGAGCGAAAAACTGTTTTTT CASHTGSSEKLFF
TRBJ1-3 - TRBV12-3/TRBV12-4 - TGTGCCAGCAGTTTCGTATCTGGAAACACCATATATTTT CASSFVSGNTIYF
TRBJ2-5 TRBD2 TRBV6-5 - TGTGCCAGCAGTCGTGCCGGGACTAGCGGCGGAGAGACCCAGTACTTC CASSRAGTSGGETQYF
TRBJ2-7 - TRBV3-1 few TGTGCCAGCAGCCTCCAAAGGGGGCCGGGAGTCCACGAGCAGTACTTC CASSLQRGPGVHEQYF
TRBJ2-3 TRBD2 TRBV4-3 - TGCGCCAGCAGCCAAGATACTAGCGTAGAATCAGATACGCAGTATTTT CASSQDTSVESDTQYF
TRBJ2-1 TRBD1 TRBV27 many TGTGCCAGCAGTTCGCCCGGGACAGACAATGAGCAGTTCTTC CASSSPGTDNEQFF
TRBJ2-3 - TRBV29-1 - TGCAGCTCCAGACTGTCCCAAGATACGCAGTTTTTT CSSRLSQDTQFF
TRBJ2-7 TRBD2 TRBV20-1 - TGCAGTGCTATAGTAGCGGGGTCCTCCTCCTACGAGCAGTACTTC CSAIVAGSSSYEQYF
TRBJ1-6 TRBD1 TRBV27 few TGTGCCAGCAGTTCCCGGGACAGAGGACCTAATTCACCCCTCCACTTT CASSSRDRGPNSPLHF
TRBJ2-7 - TRBV2 - TGTGCCAGCAGTGAATCGGGGGCAGAAATCTACGAGCAGTACTTC CASSESGAEIYEQYF
TRBJ2-3 - TRBV5-1 few TGCGCCAGCATTGGCGGGGACCGAGGGCATACAGATACGCAGTATTTT CASIGGDRGHTDTQYF